These 20 T cell receptor beta chains came from one sample sequenced in a study of vaccination effects on CD4 cells after COVID-19. The assay was immunoSEQ multiplex PCR, and TCRdb's table has in-frame clones only and misses some. The sample has tens of thousands of clones; roughly 77% are singletons. Pools of viral peptides were used by the ViraFEST assay to expand antigen-specific CD4+ T cells ahead of sequencing. CD4+ T cell isolation took place after more than eight days of culture. The person had a PCR-confirmed SARS-CoV-2 infection during March to December 2020. No antigens are known for them. Sequencing was performed on CD4+ T cells from PBMCs cultured with HIV peptides, taken before COVID-19 vaccination. Subset in this sample: HIV-1 Nef peptide pool negative control/reference culture. The receptors shown here come from a human donor who had a prior SARS-CoV-2 infection.

This clone was detected only once. The rearrangement links TRBV3-1 (or the pseudogene TRBV3-2) to TRBJ2-3; 11 bases map to TRBD2. Trimming at V came to 1 base and at J to 1 base, leaving 4 bases not matched to a gene. The CDR3 has 17 residues. CDR1 is LGHDT and CDR2 is YNNKEL in the germline V gene (reference sequence). This CDR3 reads CASSQGPTSGGTDTQYF. The CDR3, as DNA: TGTGCCAGCAGCCAAGGCCCGACTAGCGGGGGCACAGATACGCAGTATTTT.

This rearrangement joins TRBV10-3 to TRBJ1-5; TRBD1 is a possible D gene (6 bases). CDR1 is ENHRY and CDR2 is SYGVKD in the germline V gene. The ends were cut back, 10 bases at V and 1 base at J, with 14 bases in the middle. This CDR3 region has 14 residues. CDR3 protein: CATGQTGSNQPQHF. The CDR3 region has the DNA TGTGCCACGGGGCAGACAGGAAGCAATCAGCCCCAGCATTTT.

This clone was picked up a small number of times. This chain joins TRBV3-1 (or the pseudogene TRBV3-2) and TRBJ2-1; D call uncertain. Trimming took 2 bases from V and 7 from J, leaving 9 bases between them. Per the germline V gene, CDR1 is LGHDT and CDR2 is YNNKEL (reference sequence). The CDR3 contains 13 residues. The CDR3 DNA is TGTGCCAGCAGCCAAAACTACGGGAATGAGCAGTTCTTC. Translation: CASSQNYGNEQFF.

The rearrangement links TRBV6-5 to TRBJ2-3; TRBD2 agrees at 7 bases. V gave up 2 bases and J gave up 2 bases; unmatched junction bases: 7. Germline V CDR1 and CDR2: MNHEY, SVGAGI. This CDR3 spans 16 amino acids. The CDR3 DNA is TGTGCCAGCAGTTACGGGAGGGGTCCCTCCACAGATACGCAGTATTTT. Amino acid sequence: CASSYGRGPSTDTQYF.

The rearrangement links TRBV2 to TRBJ1-6; D remains ambiguous. Trimming stripped 2 bases from V and 7 bases from J, with 12 bases between. The CDR3 runs to 15 residues. In germline, CDR1 is SNHLY, CDR2 FYNNEI. CDR3 nucleotide sequence: TGTGCCAGCAGTGAACGGGCCCTGAGGAATTCACCCCTCCACTTT. Its translation is CASSERALRNSPLHF.

The gene calls are TRBV2 and TRBJ1-5, with 8 bases identical to TRBD1. The V and J ends lost 4 bases and 0 bases, in that order; junction bases with no gene match: 8. This CDR3 region has 17 residues. Germline V gene lookup returns CDR1 SNHLY and CDR2 FYNNEI. The CDR3 spells CASSAGQDYNSNQPQHF. The CDR3 bases are TGTGCCAGCAGTGCGGGACAGGATTACAATAGCAATCAGCCCCAGCATTTT.

The chain uses TRBV11-2 and TRBJ1-6; D possibly corresponds to TRBD1 (6 bases). This CDR3 has 15 residues. The germline gives CDR1 SGHAT, CDR2 FQNNGV. Trimming stripped 1 base from V and 7 bases from J, with 11 bases between. The CDR3 protein is CASSLGDRQNSPLHF. CDR3 sequence (DNA): TGTGCCAGCAGCTTAGGAGACAGGCAGAATTCACCCCTCCACTTT.

This clone has just a few counts. V and J are TRBV3-1 (or the pseudogene TRBV3-2) and TRBJ2-3; 10 nucleotides match TRBD2. The CDR3 runs 17 residues. Germline V lookup: CDR1 LGHDT, CDR2 YNNKEL (reference sequence). V was clipped by 0 bases and J by 4 bases; unmatched bases: 7. CDR3 DNA: TGTGCCAGCAGCCAAGAGGTCTCTAGCGGGAGACCAGATACGCAGTATTTT. This sequence encodes CASSQEVSSGRPDTQYF.

The rearrangement uses TRBV7-3 and TRBJ2-3, with D tentatively TRBD1 or TRBD2 (6 bases each). Germline V CDR1 and CDR2: SGHTA, FQGTGA. Trimming cost V 2 bases and J 2 bases, with 14 bases left between them. This CDR3 is 16 amino acids long. The CDR3 region is CASSLLGGHYTDTQYF. In nucleotides, the CDR3 is TGTGCCAGCAGCTTATTGGGGGGACATTACACAGATACGCAGTATTTT.

The chain couples TRBV5-1 to TRBJ2-5; TRBD2 matches 9 bases. CDR3 length: 16 amino acids. The germline V gene has CDR1 SGHRS and CDR2 YFSETQ. The V segment lost 2 bases and the J segment 1 base; nucleotides outside the gene matches: 6. This chain's CDR3 is CASSFGSSGTQETQYF. In nucleotides, the CDR3 is TGCGCCAGCAGCTTCGGGTCTAGCGGGACCCAAGAGACCCAGTACTTC.

The rearrangement uses TRBV2 and TRBJ1-4; TRBD1 matches 7 bases. With V trimmed by 5 bases and J by 4 bases, 7 bases remained unmatched. Germline lookup yields CDR1 SNHLY and CDR2 FYNNEI. The CDR3 loop spans 15 amino acids. CDR3 in amino acids: CASSKGGTVNEKLFF. As DNA, the CDR3 is TGTGCCAGCAGTAAAGGAGGGACAGTTAATGAAAAACTGTTTTTT.

The rearrangement joins TRBV9 to TRBJ2-5; D might be TRBD1 (5 bases). The V end was cut by 0 bases, the J end by 1 base, with 16 bases between. CDR1 SGDLS and CDR2 YYNGEE come from the germline V gene. CDR3 length: 17 residues. This chain's CDR3 is CASSVAGQGGPQETQYF. In DNA, the CDR3 is TGTGCCAGCAGCGTAGCTGGTCAGGGTGGCCCCCAAGAGACCCAGTACTTC. The entire variable domain, with the rest obtained from reference TRBV9 and TRBJ2-5, is as follows: DSGVTQTPKHLITATGQRVTLRCSPRSGDLSVYWYQQSLDQGLQFLIQYYNGEERAKGNILERFSAQQFPDLHSELNLSSLELGDSALYFCASSVAGQGGPQETQYFGPGTRLLVL.

This clone was seen a few times. This chain joins TRBV27 and TRBJ1-6, with a possible D match to TRBD1 (6 bases). The CDR3 extends over 13 amino acids. Germline lookup yields CDR1 MNHEY and CDR2 SMNVEV (reference sequence). The V end was cut by 6 bases, the J end by 11 bases, with 14 bases between. The CDR3: CASSLEKGAPLHF. The CDR3 DNA follows: TGTGCCAGCAGCTTAGAGAAGGGGGCACCCCTCCACTTT.

The gene calls are TRBV3-1 (or the pseudogene TRBV3-2) and TRBJ2-7; D remains unclear. The V and J ends lost 1 base and 3 bases respectively, with 16 bases between them. CDR1 and CDR2 from the germline V gene are LGHDT and YNNKEL (reference sequence). This CDR3 comprises 16 residues. Written as DNA, the CDR3 is TGTGCCAGCAGCCAAGCTCAACACCTTAATTTCTACGAGCAGTACTTC. Translating gives CASSQAQHLNFYEQYF.

The chain has TRBV2 and TRBJ2-5; TRBD2 matches 14 bases. V gave up 4 bases and J gave up 7 bases; unmatched junction bases: 8. From germline, CDR1 is SNHLY and CDR2 FYNNEI. This CDR3 has 16 amino acids. CDR3 in DNA: TGTGCCAGCAGTGGGGGACTAGCGGGAGCGGCTGGGACCCAGTACTTC. Translation gives CASSGGLAGAAGTQYF.

In its sample, this clone was seen a few times. This chain links TRBV28 with TRBJ1-2; 7 bases fit TRBD1. Germline lookup yields CDR1 MDHEN and CDR2 SYDVKM. The CDR3 is made up of 12 amino acids. J gave up 3 bases and V 6 bases, and 1 base lay outside the gene matches. For the CDR3, the DNA is TGTGCCAGCAGGACAGGGCACTATGGCTACACCTTC. It translates to CASRTGHYGYTF.

The count of this clone is one. J is TRBJ2-1 and V is TRBV11-3; 9 positions match TRBD2. The CDR3 is 17 residues long. Germline values: CDR1 SGHNT, CDR2 YENEEA. The trim removed 3 bases at V and 9 bases at J, leaving 15 bases unmatched. CDR3 region: CASSFHLGGASGVEQFF. CDR3 coding DNA: TGTGCCAGCAGCTTTCACCTCGGGGGGGCTAGCGGGGTTGAGCAGTTCTTC. The full variable domain, in which reference TRBV11-3 and TRBJ2-1 provide the parts outside the CDR3, is EAGVVQSPRYKIIEKKQPVAFWCNPISGHNTLYWYLQNLGQGPELLIRYENEEAVDDSQLPKDRFSAERLKGVDSTLKIQPAELGDSAVYLCASSFHLGGASGVEQFFGPGTRLTVL.

In DNA form, the CDR3 reads TGTGCCAGCAGCTTTGGGTTCCGGGGGCCCACAGATACGCAGTATTTT. Its protein product is CASSFGFRGPTDTQYF. The chain carries TRBV11-2 and TRBJ2-3; D is perhaps TRBD1 or TRBD2 (6 bases each). The V end was cut by 3 bases, the J end by 2 bases, with 15 bases between. Germline V gene lookup returns CDR1 SGHAT and CDR2 FQNNGV. The CDR3 has 16 residues.

This clone was picked up a small number of times. The V call is TRBV7-9, the J call TRBJ2-1; TRBD2 matches at 8 bases. CDR1 and CDR2 from the germline V gene are SEHNR and FQNEAQ (reference sequence). The junction had 4 bases not matched to a gene; V was cut back by 2 bases and J by 1 base. This CDR3 region has 16 residues. DNA of the CDR3: TGTGCCAGCAGCTTATCACTAGCGGATTCCTACAATGAGCAGTTCTTC. Protein product: CASSLSLADSYNEQFF.

This chain links TRBV19 with TRBJ1-1, with 7 bases lining up with TRBD1. V was clipped by 1 base and J by 4 bases; unmatched bases: 6. CDR1 and CDR2 (germline): LNHDA, SQIVND (reference sequence). This CDR3 region has 15 residues. CDR3 DNA: TGTGCCAGTAGTATAGGTGGCAGGGGGAGCACTGAAGCTTTCTTT. It yields the protein CASSIGGRGSTEAFF.